Listed below are T cell receptor beta chains from one sample, sequenced in a study of T cells in tuberculosis. Produced via immunoSEQ multiplex PCR; TCRdb's table is partial and in-frame only. This table has 25,000 to 35,000 clones, about 91% appearing once. Sequenced here: PBMCs, sampled at tuberculosis diagnosis. These receptors all stem from an adult with tuberculosis. CDR3s leave out the opening cysteine and the closing phenylalanine or tryptophan. A D gene is named only where the DNA matches it firmly. The size field is filled for only some rows; it gives once, few, many or a size class.

J gene | D gene | clone size | V gene | CDR3 protein
TRBJ2-1 | TRBD2 | NA | TRBV25-1 | ASASGSSYNEQF
TRBJ2-7 | NA | NA | TRBV13 | ASSSLAYEQY
TRBJ2-5 | NA | NA | TRBV7-6 | ASSLWQETQY
TRBJ2-7 | TRBD1 | NA | TRBV11-2 | ASSLNRGRPYEQY
TRBJ2-1 | TRBD2 | NA | TRBV2 | ASSLLAGPMGEQF
TRBJ1-1 | NA | once | TRBV19 | ASSAYDILVNTEAF
TRBJ1-1 | NA | NA | TRBV9 | ASSVDTMNTEAF
TRBJ2-7 | NA | NA | TRBV9 | ASSLGQSYEQY
TRBJ1-5 | NA | NA | TRBV19 | ASTEQGSNQPQH
TRBJ1-3 | TRBD1 | NA | TRBV19 | ASRPNQGGGNTIY
TRBJ1-2 | NA | NA | TRBV10-1 | ASSAQASYGYT
TRBJ1-5 | TRBD1 | NA | TRBV7-2 | ASSFSDRGRNQPQH
TRBJ1-1 | NA | NA | TRBV9 | ASSPAEGQNTEAF
TRBJ2-1 | TRBD1 | NA | TRBV28 | ATRQGSSYNEQF
TRBJ2-4 | TRBD2 | NA | TRBV18 | ASSQESGTTKNIQY
TRBJ1-4 | TRBD1 | NA | TRBV9 | ASSATGGRIATNEKLF
TRBJ2-7 | NA | NA | TRBV5-1 | ASSLMADYTYEQY
TRBJ1-5 | TRBD1 | NA | TRBV7-6 | ASSLGTVNQPQH
TRBJ2-7 | TRBD2 | NA | TRBV10-3 | AISGAGGTYEQY
TRBJ2-1 | NA | NA | TRBV10-3 | AISDGSSYNEQF
TRBJ2-1 | TRBD2 | NA | TRBV25-1 | ASSPTSGRANEQF
TRBJ1-1 | NA | NA | TRBV4-1 | ASSQDPSLNTEAF
TRBJ1-5 | TRBD1 | NA | TRBV10-1 | ASSAGRTGIISNQPQH
TRBJ2-7 | NA | once | TRBV9 | ASSVGIEGYEQY
TRBJ1-3 | NA | NA | TRBV12-5 | ASGLGQRSAVSGNTIY